These T cell receptor beta chains were read from a single sample in a study of blood T cells in healthy people across ages. TCRdb re-called the 5' RACE reads through MiXCR, storing one row per CDR3 protein. The sample has about 1.5 million distinct CDR3 sequences; roughly 43% are singletons. Material: blood. Source of these receptors: a woman under 30 in good health. The CDR3 runs from the conserved cysteine through the conserved F or W. Fields, in order: D gene, clone size, J gene, V gene, CDR3 DNA, CDR3 protein. The D gene is left open where the match is weak. For some rows the clone size is stated as once, few or many, or as a class when expanded; others skip it.

d_gene: NA; abundance: NA; j_gene: TRBJ1-2; v_gene: TRBV27; CDR3nt: TGTGCCAGCTATGGGGGTAGGGTCTATGGCTACACCTTC; CDR3aa: CASYGGRVYGYTF
d_gene: NA; abundance: NA; j_gene: TRBJ2-3; v_gene: TRBV4-1; CDR3nt: TGCGCCAGCAGCCAAGAGGACAGGAGGGGCCGTGGTACGCAGTATTTT; CDR3aa: CASSQEDRRGRGTQYF
d_gene: TRBD2; abundance: few; j_gene: TRBJ2-5; v_gene: TRBV28; CDR3nt: TGTGCCAGCAAGACTAGCGGAGCCAGGTACCAAGAGACCCAGTACTTC; CDR3aa: CASKTSGARYQETQYF
d_gene: NA; abundance: NA; j_gene: TRBJ1-1; v_gene: TRBV12-3/TRBV12-4; CDR3nt: TGTGCCAGCAGTCCAGGTAGAGGAACCACTGAAGCTTTCTTT; CDR3aa: CASSPGRGTTEAFF
d_gene: TRBD1; abundance: NA; j_gene: TRBJ2-4; v_gene: TRBV30; CDR3nt: TGTGCCTGGAGTACAGGGGTTAAAAACATTCAGTACTTC; CDR3aa: CAWSTGVKNIQYF
d_gene: NA; abundance: NA; j_gene: TRBJ1-2; v_gene: TRBV7-2; CDR3nt: TGTGCCAGCAGCCCAGGGCGACCTAACTATGGCTACACCTTC; CDR3aa: CASSPGRPNYGYTF
d_gene: TRBD1; abundance: NA; j_gene: TRBJ2-2; v_gene: TRBV5-1; CDR3nt: TGCGCCAGCAGCGACAGGGTAACGTCCGGGGAGCTGTTTTTT; CDR3aa: CASSDRVTSGELFF
d_gene: TRBD1; abundance: many; j_gene: TRBJ2-7; v_gene: TRBV27; CDR3nt: TGTGCCAGCAGTTCCACCGGGACAGGCTCTTACGAGCAGTACTTC; CDR3aa: CASSSTGTGSYEQYF
d_gene: TRBD1; abundance: NA; j_gene: TRBJ1-1; v_gene: TRBV4-1; CDR3nt: TGCGCCAGCAGCCAAGATTTTTTGGGACAGGGGGGACGCATGAACACTGAGGCTTTCTTT; CDR3aa: CASSQDFLGQGGRMNTEAFF
d_gene: NA; abundance: NA; j_gene: TRBJ1-4; v_gene: TRBV7-9; CDR3nt: TGTGCCAGCAGCCCAGGGCTGGTGGGAAAACTGTTTTTT; CDR3aa: CASSPGLVGKLFF
d_gene: NA; abundance: once; j_gene: TRBJ1-4; v_gene: TRBV20-1; CDR3nt: TGCAGTGCCCCCGGGGGGGCGCGTGAAAAACTGTTTTTT; CDR3aa: CSAPGGAREKLFF
d_gene: NA; abundance: NA; j_gene: TRBJ2-1; v_gene: TRBV24-1; CDR3nt: TGTGCCACGTGCTGCGGGAAGGACTACAATGAGCAGTTCTTC; CDR3aa: CATCCGKDYNEQFF
d_gene: NA; abundance: few; j_gene: TRBJ1-1; v_gene: TRBV20-1; CDR3nt: TGCAGTGCTAGAGATCGGAGGGGTTTTACTGAAGCTTTCTTT; CDR3aa: CSARDRRGFTEAFF
d_gene: NA; abundance: NA; j_gene: TRBJ2-4; v_gene: TRBV4-3; CDR3nt: TGCGCCAGCAGCGACACGAACAAAAACATTCAGTACTTC; CDR3aa: CASSDTNKNIQYF
d_gene: TRBD2; abundance: NA; j_gene: TRBJ2-7; v_gene: TRBV30; CDR3nt: TGTGCCTGGATTGCGGGAGGGGCCTACGAGCAGTACTTC; CDR3aa: CAWIAGGAYEQYF
d_gene: TRBD2; abundance: NA; j_gene: TRBJ2-1; v_gene: TRBV4-2; CDR3nt: TGTGCCAGCAGCCCCGGGGGGACTCTGGGGACTAGCGGGCCATCCTACAATGAGCAGTTCTTC; CDR3aa: CASSPGGTLGTSGPSYNEQFF
d_gene: TRBD2; abundance: NA; j_gene: TRBJ2-5; v_gene: TRBV4-2; CDR3nt: TGTACCAGCAGCTCAGGGACTAGCGGACAAGAGACCCAGTACTTC; CDR3aa: CTSSSGTSGQETQYF
d_gene: NA; abundance: NA; j_gene: TRBJ2-5; v_gene: TRBV2; CDR3nt: TGTGCCGCGGAGGAGGGAAAATACTCAGAGGGAGCCACCCTACTGCCGACCCAGTACTTC; CDR3aa: CAAEEGKYSEGATLLPTQYF
d_gene: TRBD2; abundance: NA; j_gene: TRBJ2-1; v_gene: TRBV9; CDR3nt: TGTGCCAGCAATTCCGACAGGTCCTCAGCGGGAGGGCCTGGGGATGAGCAGTTCTTC; CDR3aa: CASNSDRSSAGGPGDEQFF
d_gene: NA; abundance: once; j_gene: TRBJ1-1; v_gene: TRBV6-2/TRBV6-3; CDR3nt: TGTGCCAGCAGTTACTCGAGCCGAAGGAACACTGAAGCTTTCTTT; CDR3aa: CASSYSSRRNTEAFF
d_gene: NA; abundance: NA; j_gene: TRBJ2-3; v_gene: TRBV20-1; CDR3nt: TGCAGTGCTCCAACGAGCGGTGGTGGCGGTACGCAGTATTTT; CDR3aa: CSAPTSGGGGTQYF
d_gene: NA; abundance: NA; j_gene: TRBJ1-5; v_gene: TRBV7-8; CDR3nt: TGTGCCAGCAGCGAGGACCCTCCGACCCCTTATAGCAATCAGCCCCAGCATTTT; CDR3aa: CASSEDPPTPYSNQPQHF
d_gene: NA; abundance: few; j_gene: TRBJ1-5; v_gene: TRBV5-6; CDR3nt: TGTGCCAGCAGCTGGAAAATCGGAGCGGACAATCAGCCCCAGCATTTT; CDR3aa: CASSWKIGADNQPQHF
d_gene: NA; abundance: few; j_gene: TRBJ2-3; v_gene: TRBV27; CDR3nt: TGTGCCAGCAGTTTATCTAGGATTGAGGGCGTGGATACGCAGTATTTT; CDR3aa: CASSLSRIEGVDTQYF
d_gene: NA; abundance: NA; j_gene: TRBJ1-2; v_gene: TRBV9; CDR3nt: TGTGCCAGCAGCCCCGGGGGAACAGTAGTTAACTATGGCTACACCTTC; CDR3aa: CASSPGGTVVNYGYTF
d_gene: NA; abundance: NA; j_gene: TRBJ2-1; v_gene: TRBV29-1; CDR3nt: TGCAGCGTTGAAGGGCGGATAAAAGAGACCCAGTTCTTC; CDR3aa: CSVEGRIKETQFF